The clone carrying this TCR beta chain has at least ten counts. Its matching antigen is unknown. The sample comes from a study of early T cells in non-severe SARS-CoV-2 infection. Study summary: From unsorted whole blood, bulk RNA was sequenced, and the chains remained unpaired. The study's findings and limits: VDJdb matching, biased toward anti-spike CD8 responses, missed private and CD4 specificities.

Individual cDNA molecules received unique molecular identifiers. TCRdb redid the calling of the 5' RACE reads with MiXCR, one entry per CDR3 protein. The sample shows 25,000 to 35,000 distinct CDR3 sequences, more than 4.5% of them seen only once. Losses at the gene ends were 6 bases for V and 5 bases for J; bases not matched to a gene: 5. The CDR3 spans 15 residues. Germline V gives CDR1 MGHRA, CDR2 YSYEKL. The specimen was whole blood. The clonotype comes from an adult who was a healthcare worker with PCR-confirmed SARS-CoV-2 infection or an uninfected control (not recorded which). The J gene is TRBJ2-3, the V gene TRBV4-1; 13 bases match TRBD2. CDR3 in DNA: TGCGCCAGCAGACTAGCGGGAGGGCCCGGAGATACGCAGTATTTT. This encodes CASRLAGGPGDTQYF.